A single sample is the source of the 32 T cell receptor beta chains below, sequenced in a study of T cell responses to AZD1222 COVID-19 vaccine. Clones were sequenced by immunoSEQ multiplex PCR, and TCRdb holds only the in-frame ones, with some missing. The sample has about 130,000 clones, about 87% seen once. The starting material was peripheral blood, obtained on day 0 of AZD1222 vaccination. These receptor sequences come from an adult in good health.

This clone was seen a few times. The chain is built from TRBV4-3 and TRBJ1-3, with no clear D. Germline lookup yields CDR1 LGHNA and CDR2 YSLEER. This CDR3 contains 18 residues. V was shortened by 7 bases and J by 1 base, with 23 bases between the two germline ends. CDR3 sequence reads: CASTVSVYGGSSGNTIYF. CDR3 sequence (DNA): TGCGCCAGCACGGTATCGGTATACGGAGGGTCTTCTGGAAACACCATATATTTT.

The chain recombines TRBV4-1 with TRBJ1-2, with D perhaps TRBD1 (6 bases). V lost 2 bases, J lost 6 bases, and 19 bases lay in between. The germline V gene has CDR1 MGHRA and CDR2 YSYEKL. CDR3 length: 16 residues. CDR3 amino acids: CASSQSPGGQRNGYTF. The CDR3 bases are TGCGCCAGCAGCCAATCACCGGGGGGCCAACGCAATGGCTACACCTTC.

The rearrangement uses TRBV9 and TRBJ1-1, with D maybe TRBD1 (6 bases). Per germline, CDR1 SGDLS and CDR2 YYNGEE. Deletions cut 1 base from V and 1 base from J, with 11 bases between. The CDR3 contains 15 residues. The DNA of the CDR3 is TGTGCCAGCAGCGTAACGGGACACCAGAACACTGAAGCTTTCTTT. It translates to CASSVTGHQNTEAFF.

The genes are TRBV12-3 or TRBV12-4 and TRBJ2-7; D is uncertain. This CDR3 contains 12 residues. Trimming pared 5 bases from V and 3 bases from J, leaving 8 bases between. The CDR3 here is CASSGPLYEQYF. In DNA, the CDR3 is TGTGCCAGCAGTGGGCCCCTCTACGAGCAGTACTTC.

This clone has ten or more counts. The genes are TRBV4-1 and TRBJ1-1; D might be TRBD1 (6 bases). Germline V CDR1 and CDR2: MGHRA, YSYEKL. V lost 3 bases and J lost 5, with 19 bases in between. CDR3 length: 16 amino acids. The CDR3 DNA reads TGCGCCAGCAGCCACCGGGGACACCCGGAGGGAACTGAAGCTTTCTTT. Its translation: CASSHRGHPEGTEAFF.

The rearrangement uses TRBV19 and TRBJ1-2; TRBD1 matches at 7 bases. The germline CDR1 and CDR2 sequences are LNHDA and SQIVND (reference sequence). There are 15 residues in the CDR3. V was clipped by 7 bases and J by 8 bases; unmatched bases: 16. CDR3 DNA sequence: TGTGCCAGTACCTCCCCCCAGGGACAGTCGGCGGGCTACACCTTC. This gives the protein CASTSPQGQSAGYTF. Combining the CDR3 with reference TRBV19 and TRBJ1-2 gives the whole variable domain DGGITQSPKYLFRKEGQNVTLSCEQNLNHDAMYWYRQDPGQGLRLIYYSQIVNDFQKGDIAEGYSVSREKKESFPLTVTSAQKNPTAFYLCASTSPQGQSAGYTFGSGTRLTVV.

The V and J genes are TRBV4-1 and TRBJ2-7, with D possibly being TRBD1 (6 bases). Between the trimmed V and J ends, which lost 4 bases and 5 bases, there was a span of 15 bases. CDR1 and CDR2 from the germline V gene are MGHRA and YSYEKL. This CDR3 spans 14 amino acids. For the CDR3, the DNA is TGCGCCAGCAGCCGTGGGGAACAGGGAAACGAGCAGTACTTC. This translates into CASSRGEQGNEQYF.

The gene calls are TRBV19 and TRBJ2-7; TRBD1 agrees at 7 bases. The CDR3 spans 14 residues. After removal of 5 bases from V and 0 bases from J, the junction contained 4 bases not matched to a gene. Germline CDR1 reads LNHDA; CDR2 reads SQIVND (reference sequence). In DNA form, the CDR3 reads TGTGCCAGTAGTGTCCGGGACAGCTCCTACGAGCAGTACTTC. This gives the protein CASSVRDSSYEQYF. Drawing the rest from reference TRBV19 and TRBJ2-7, the complete variable domain is DGGITQSPKYLFRKEGQNVTLSCEQNLNHDAMYWYRQDPGQGLRLIYYSQIVNDFQKGDIAEGYSVSREKKESFPLTVTSAQKNPTAFYLCASSVRDSSYEQYFGPGTRLTVT.

V usage is TRBV7-9 and J usage is TRBJ2-7; D unclear. V gave up 5 bases and J gave up 0 bases, with 11 bases separating them. This CDR3 comprises 14 residues. Germline assignment: CDR1 SEHNR and CDR2 FQNEAQ (reference sequence). The CDR3 nucleotides are TGTGCCAGCAGCCCCCGCACGTCCTCCTACGAGCAGTACTTC. Protein sequence: CASSPRTSSYEQYF.

The V and J genes are TRBV3-1 (or the pseudogene TRBV3-2) and TRBJ2-3; D is possibly TRBD1 (5 bases). The CDR3 totals 12 residues. V lost 5 bases, J lost 10 bases, and 13 bases lay in between. Germline CDR1 reads LGHDT; CDR2 reads YNNKEL (reference sequence). CDR3 DNA sequence: TGTGCCAGCAGCTCCGGCAGGGCGTCGCAGTATTTT. It yields the protein CASSSGRASQYF.

V and J are TRBV28 and TRBJ1-1; D possibly corresponds to TRBD1 (6 bases). Germline V gene lookup returns CDR1 MDHEN and CDR2 SYDVKM. Trimming took off 5 bases at V and 5 bases at J, with 18 bases between the two ends. The CDR3 runs to 15 residues. The CDR3 sequence is CASSRSRGIFTEAFF. The CDR3 DNA reads as TGTGCCAGCAGTCGGTCGAGGGGGATTTTTACTGAAGCTTTCTTT.

This chain uses TRBV10-2 with TRBJ2-3, with unresolved D. With 8 bases removed from V and 2 bases from J, the gap between germline ends came to 8 bases. Germline V CDR1 and CDR2: WSHSY, SAAADI. The CDR3 contains 12 residues. The CDR3 region is CASSVDTDTQYF. The DNA of the CDR3 is TGCGCCAGCTCGGTAGACACAGATACGCAGTATTTT.

The V and J genes are TRBV9 and TRBJ1-1; 9 bases match TRBD1. The J segment lost 4 bases and the V segment lost 4 bases, leaving 17 bases of the junction unmatched. The CDR3 runs to 18 residues. Germline V gene lookup returns CDR1 SGDLS and CDR2 YYNGEE. The CDR3 sequence is CASSPMITGGRWGTEAFF. DNA for the CDR3: TGTGCCAGCAGCCCTATGATTACAGGGGGCCGGTGGGGCACTGAAGCTTTCTTT.

V usage is TRBV19 and J usage is TRBJ1-1; D uncertain. Germline V gives CDR1 LNHDA, CDR2 SQIVND (reference sequence). Trimming cost V 5 bases and J 4 bases, with 8 bases left between them. This CDR3 is built from 12 residues. CDR3 amino acids: CASSPWGTEAFF. The CDR3 DNA reads as TGTGCCAGTAGTCCCTGGGGCACTGAAGCTTTCTTT. The whole variable domain, filled in from reference TRBV19 and TRBJ1-1, reads DGGITQSPKYLFRKEGQNVTLSCEQNLNHDAMYWYRQDPGQGLRLIYYSQIVNDFQKGDIAEGYSVSREKKESFPLTVTSAQKNPTAFYLCASSPWGTEAFFGQGTRLTVV.

The chain carries TRBV11-2 and TRBJ1-6; D remains ambiguous. CDR3 length equals 13 residues. V was cut by 5 bases and J by 10 bases, with 12 bases left in between. Germline lookup yields CDR1 SGHAT and CDR2 FQNNGV. Here the CDR3 DNA reads TGTGCCAGCAGCCCCTATCAGAGATCACCCCTCCACTTT. Translation gives CASSPYQRSPLHF.

This rearrangement joins TRBV18 to TRBJ2-7; D may be TRBD2 (6 bases). Trimming stripped 1 base from V and 7 bases from J, with 17 bases between. Per germline, CDR1 KGHSH and CDR2 LQKENI. The CDR3 is made up of 15 amino acids. The CDR3 region has the DNA TGTGCCAGCTCACCACTTACCCGGACCGGAGGGGAGCAGTACTTC. Translation: CASSPLTRTGGEQYF.

The chain has TRBV10-3 and TRBJ2-2, with TRBD1 matching 11 bases. V lost 2 bases and J lost 14; bases outside the gene matches: 4. The germline CDR1 and CDR2 sequences are ENHRY and SYGVKD. The CDR3 length is 13 residues. The chain's CDR3 is CAISEGQGASLFF. Here the CDR3 DNA reads TGTGCCATCAGTGAGGGACAGGGGGCAAGCCTGTTTTTT.

The chain recombines TRBV6-4 with TRBJ2-6; D not certain. The germline V and J ends were trimmed by 3 bases and 0 bases, with 6 bases remaining between them. The CDR3 has 15 amino acids. Per germline, CDR1 MRHNA and CDR2 SNTAGT. CDR3 sequence reads: CASSDGNSGANVLTF. The DNA of the CDR3 is TGTGCCAGCAGTGATGGTAACTCTGGGGCCAACGTCCTGACTTTC.

This sequence joins TRBV7-8 and TRBJ1-2, with D perhaps TRBD1 (5 bases). Germline V gene sequence: CDR1 SGHVS, CDR2 FQNEAQ. V dropped 5 bases and J dropped 2 bases, with 15 bases sitting between them. The CDR3 spans 15 residues. The CDR3 loop reads CASSRQMGENYGYTF. CDR3 DNA: TGTGCCAGCAGCCGACAGATGGGGGAGAACTATGGCTACACCTTC.

The J gene is TRBJ1-5, the V gene TRBV6-2 or TRBV6-3; TRBD1 aligns across 12 bases. CDR3 size: 15 residues. V shed 5 bases, J shed 7 bases, and the junction held 6 bases outside the gene matches. Germline-derived CDR1 and CDR2 are MNHEY and SVGEGT. CDR3 sequence reads: CASSGTGGAGQPQHF. The DNA for the CDR3 is TGTGCCAGCAGTGGGACAGGGGGCGCCGGGCAGCCCCAGCATTTT.

The chain carries TRBV7-9 and TRBJ2-1, with 9 bases that match TRBD2. Looked up from germline, CDR1 is SEHNR and CDR2 is FQNEAQ (reference sequence). The V segment lost 4 bases and the J segment 5 bases; nucleotides outside the gene matches: 6. This CDR3 has 15 residues. The CDR3 loop is CASSSRLAVDNEQFF. CDR3 bases: TGTGCCAGCAGCTCCCGACTAGCGGTTGACAATGAGCAGTTCTTC. The whole variable domain, filled in from reference TRBV7-9 and TRBJ2-1, reads DTGVSQNPRHKITKRGQNVTFRCDPISEHNRLYWYRQTLGQGPEFLTYFQNEAQLEKSRLLSDRFSAERPKGSFSTLEIQRTEQGDSAMYLCASSSRLAVDNEQFFGPGTRLTVL.

V gene TRBV28 combines with J gene TRBJ1-2; D remains ambiguous. Trimming stripped 4 bases from V and 4 bases from J, with 13 bases between. The CDR3 consists of 14 residues. Germline V gene data show CDR1 as MDHEN and CDR2 as SYDVKM. CDR3 DNA: TGTGCCAGCAGTTCACCCTTGGACGGCTATGGCTACACCTTC. Amino acid sequence: CASSSPLDGYGYTF.

This clone was counted once. The chain carries TRBV7-2 and TRBJ2-5; 8 bases are shared with TRBD1. Germline CDR1 and CDR2: SGHTA and FQGNSA. The CDR3 has 17 residues. Trimming cost V 4 bases and J 2 bases; bases outside gene matches: 12. This CDR3 reads CASSSPGGRYGQETQYF. CDR3 DNA sequence: TGTGCCAGCAGCTCGCCAGGGGGCCGTTATGGTCAAGAGACCCAGTACTTC.

V is TRBV5-1 and J is TRBJ2-2; 7 bases fit TRBD1. V lost 2 bases, J lost 3 bases, and 1 base stayed unmatched. The germline gives CDR1 SGHRS, CDR2 YFSETQ. This CDR3 has 14 amino acids. The CDR3 DNA reads TGCGCCAGCAGCTTCACAGGGGACACCGGGGAGCTGTTTTTT. It codes for CASSFTGDTGELFF. Using reference TRBV5-1 and TRBJ2-2 for the parts outside the CDR3, the full variable domain is KAGVTQTPRYLIKTRGQQVTLSCSPISGHRSVSWYQQTPGQGLQFLFEYFSETQRNKGNFPGRFSGRQFSNSRSEMNVSTLELGDSALYLCASSFTGDTGELFFGEGSRLTVL.

J is TRBJ2-7 and V is TRBV24-1; D not certain. Deletions cut 4 bases from V and 2 bases from J, with 8 bases between. This CDR3 region has 13 residues. The germline CDR1 and CDR2 sequences are KGHDR and SFDVKD. CDR3 region: CATSEGNPYEQYF. CDR3 DNA sequence: TGTGCCACCAGTGAGGGGAACCCCTACGAGCAGTACTTC.

The chain links TRBV7-2 to TRBJ2-7, with TRBD2 identical over 10 bases. Germline trimming cut 8 bases from V and 1 base from J; bases unmatched to any gene: 8. The CDR3 consists of 15 residues. The V gene's germline CDR1 is SGHTA and CDR2 FQGNSA. The CDR3 protein is CASGRVAGGSYEQYF. CDR3 nucleotides: TGTGCCAGCGGAAGAGTAGCGGGGGGATCCTACGAGCAGTACTTC.

This clone was observed many times. This chain connects TRBV24-1 to TRBJ2-5, with TRBD2 matching over 7 bases. V shed 2 bases, J shed 5 bases, and the junction held 7 bases outside the gene matches. CDR1 and CDR2 from the germline V gene are KGHDR and SFDVKD. The CDR3 spans 15 residues. The CDR3 DNA sequence: TGTGCCACCAGTGATTGGTGGGCGCGGGGGGAGACCCAGTACTTC. Amino acid sequence: CATSDWWARGETQYF.

The CDR3, as DNA: TGTGCCAGTACTAGACAGGGAGAAGCTTTCTTT. As protein: CASTRQGEAFF. The chain joins TRBV19 to TRBJ1-1, with TRBD1 identical over 7 bases. Germline V lookup: CDR1 LNHDA, CDR2 SQIVND (reference sequence). The CDR3 consists of 11 residues. Trimming removed 7 bases from V and 8 bases from J; junction bases left unmatched: 4.

For the CDR3, the DNA is TGTGCCAGCAGCGGCCGGGACAACTCCTACGAGCAGTACTTC. Its translation is CASSGRDNSYEQYF. The chain links TRBV9 to TRBJ2-7; tentative D call: TRBD1 (6 bases). This CDR3 has 14 amino acids. Trimming pared 3 bases from V and 0 bases from J, leaving 10 bases between. Germline V gives CDR1 SGDLS, CDR2 YYNGEE.

This clone has only one observation. This chain links TRBV27 with TRBJ2-5; D may be TRBD1 or TRBD2 (5 bases each). The CDR3 is 14 residues long. Germline CDR1 reads MNHEY; CDR2 reads SMNVEV (reference sequence). V was shortened by 5 bases and J by 2 bases, with 12 bases between the two germline ends. The CDR3 DNA follows: TGTGCCAGCAGTCCTCGGGACGCACAAGAGACCCAGTACTTC. Translation: CASSPRDAQETQYF.

This chain joins TRBV9 and TRBJ2-7; the match to TRBD2 covers 7 bases. V dropped 3 bases and J dropped 8; count of bases not matched to a gene: 5. The CDR3 sequence is 12 residues long. The germline V gene encodes CDR1 SGDLS and CDR2 YYNGEE. Written as DNA, the CDR3 is TGTGCCAGCAGCGGTTCTAGCGGACAGCAGTACTTC. It yields the protein CASSGSSGQQYF.

The chain combines TRBV4-3 with TRBJ1-1; possible D gene TRBD1, 6 bases. This CDR3 comprises 17 residues. Germline V gene data show CDR1 as LGHNA and CDR2 as YSLEER. Trimming pared 0 bases from V and 2 bases from J, leaving 16 bases between. The CDR3 DNA follows: TGCGCCAGCAGCCAAGATAACCGCCAGGGGCGAAACACTGAAGCTTTCTTT. Translation: CASSQDNRQGRNTEAFF.